This entry describes one TCR beta chain. Its target is not known. The sample is drawn from a study of T cell responses to AZD1222 COVID-19 vaccine. Study-wide background: Pooled together were second doses at about 4 or about 12 weeks.

Using immunoSEQ multiplex PCR, the repertoire was profiled, and TCRdb retains in-frame clones only, with some absent. This repertoire shows roughly 120,000 clones, approximately 90% found once; its top ten account for roughly 2.4%. Trimming left V 3 bases short and J 7 bases short, with 15 bases between. The length of the CDR3 is 14 residues. CDR1 LNHDA and CDR2 SQIVND come from the germline V gene (reference sequence). Broader study findings: The sample set comprised mostly white British donors with more females, and clonal diversity was possibly underestimated. Of the AZD1222 recipients, only five or six were seropositive at baseline.

This clonotype originated in an adult in good health. The source material was peripheral blood, sampled on day 0 of AZD1222 vaccination. The chain is built from TRBV19 and TRBJ1-2; D uncertain. The CDR3: CASSITGTTLGYTF. The CDR3 DNA reads as TGTGCCAGTAGTATTACGGGTACGACCCTTGGCTACACCTTC.